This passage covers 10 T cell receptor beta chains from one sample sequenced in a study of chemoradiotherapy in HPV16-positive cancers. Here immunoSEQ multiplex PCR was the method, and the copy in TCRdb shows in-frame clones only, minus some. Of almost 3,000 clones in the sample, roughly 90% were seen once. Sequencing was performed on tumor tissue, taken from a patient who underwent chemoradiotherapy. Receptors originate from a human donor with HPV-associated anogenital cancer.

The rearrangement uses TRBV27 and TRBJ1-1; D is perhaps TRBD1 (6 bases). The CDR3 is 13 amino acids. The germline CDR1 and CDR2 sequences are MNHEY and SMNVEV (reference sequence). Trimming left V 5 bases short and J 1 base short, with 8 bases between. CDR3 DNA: TGTGCCAGCAGTGTGACAGGGAACACTGAAGCTTTCTTT. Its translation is CASSVTGNTEAFF.

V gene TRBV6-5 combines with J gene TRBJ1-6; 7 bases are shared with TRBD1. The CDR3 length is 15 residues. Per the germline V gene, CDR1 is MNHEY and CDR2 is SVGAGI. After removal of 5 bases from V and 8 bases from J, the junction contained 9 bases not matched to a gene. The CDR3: CASSLRDSDYSPLHF. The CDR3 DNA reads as TGTGCCAGCAGTCTCCGGGACAGCGACTATTCACCCCTCCACTTT.

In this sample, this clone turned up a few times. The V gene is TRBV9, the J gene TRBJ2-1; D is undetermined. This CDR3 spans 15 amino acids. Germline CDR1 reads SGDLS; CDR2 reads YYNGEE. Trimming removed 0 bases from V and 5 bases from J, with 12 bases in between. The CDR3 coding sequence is TGTGCCAGCAGCGTAGTTTTAGGTGGACACAATGAGCAGTTCTTC. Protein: CASSVVLGGHNEQFF. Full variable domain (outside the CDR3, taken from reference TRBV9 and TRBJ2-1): DSGVTQTPKHLITATGQRVTLRCSPRSGDLSVYWYQQSLDQGLQFLIQYYNGEERAKGNILERFSAQQFPDLHSELNLSSLELGDSALYFCASSVVLGGHNEQFFGPGTRLTVL.

The chain's CDR3 is CAWRGTDLTYEQYF. As DNA, the CDR3 is TGTGCCTGGAGGGGGACGGACCTTACCTACGAGCAGTACTTC. The rearrangement uses TRBV30 and TRBJ2-7; tentatively, D is TRBD1 or TRBD2 (5 bases each). V dropped 3 bases and J dropped 2 bases, with 14 bases sitting between them. The CDR3 has 14 residues. CDR1 is GTSNPN, CDR2 SVGIG, per germline (reference sequence).

CDR3 sequence: CASSAGGGEQYF. CDR3 sequence (DNA): TGTGCCAGCTCCGCCGGTGGTGGCGAGCAGTACTTC. The chain combines TRBV18 with TRBJ2-7; D not resolved. This CDR3 is built from 12 residues. V shed 6 bases and J shed 6 bases, with 12 bases lying between them. CDR1 and CDR2 from the germline V gene are KGHSH and LQKENI.

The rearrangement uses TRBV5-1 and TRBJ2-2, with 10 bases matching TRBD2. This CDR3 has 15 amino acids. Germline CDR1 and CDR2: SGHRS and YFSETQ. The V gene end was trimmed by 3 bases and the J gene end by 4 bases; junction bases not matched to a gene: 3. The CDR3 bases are TGCGCCAGCAGCTCTGCTAGCGGGGGCACCGGGGAGCTGTTTTTT. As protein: CASSSASGGTGELFF.

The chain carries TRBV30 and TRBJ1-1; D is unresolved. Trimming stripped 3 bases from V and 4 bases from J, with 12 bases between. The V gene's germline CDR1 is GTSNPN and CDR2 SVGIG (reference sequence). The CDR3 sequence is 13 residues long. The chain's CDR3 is CAWRKNERTEAFF. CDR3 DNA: TGTGCCTGGAGAAAAAATGAGCGCACTGAAGCTTTCTTT.

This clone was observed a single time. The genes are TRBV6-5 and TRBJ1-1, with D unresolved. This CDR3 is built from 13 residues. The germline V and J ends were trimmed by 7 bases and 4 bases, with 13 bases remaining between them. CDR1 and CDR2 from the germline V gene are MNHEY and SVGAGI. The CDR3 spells CASNRKPGTEAFF. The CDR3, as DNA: TGTGCCAGCAATAGGAAACCGGGCACTGAAGCTTTCTTT.

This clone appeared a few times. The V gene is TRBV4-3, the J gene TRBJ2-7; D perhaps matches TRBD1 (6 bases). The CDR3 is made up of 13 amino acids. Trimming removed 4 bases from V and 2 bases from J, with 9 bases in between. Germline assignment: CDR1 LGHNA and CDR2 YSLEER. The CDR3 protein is CASSRNRAYEQYF. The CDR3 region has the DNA TGCGCCAGCAGCCGGAACAGGGCCTACGAGCAGTACTTC.

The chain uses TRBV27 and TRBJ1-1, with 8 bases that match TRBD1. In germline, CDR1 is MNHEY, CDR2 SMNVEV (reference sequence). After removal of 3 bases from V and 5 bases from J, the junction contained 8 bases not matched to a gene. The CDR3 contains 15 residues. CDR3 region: CASSFRPGGNTEAFF. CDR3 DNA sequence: TGTGCCAGCAGTTTCCGGCCAGGGGGCAATACTGAAGCTTTCTTT.